This T cell receptor (beta chain) was profiled in a study of CD8+CD57+ T cells in acquired aplastic anemia. CD8+CD57+ cell expansion had been shown by flow cytometry in patients chosen for sequencing. The CDR3 extends over 14 amino acids. The V end lost 1 base, the J end lost 10 bases, and 11 bases lay between the germline ends. Germline-derived CDR1 and CDR2 are SGHVS and FNYEAQ. TCR beta VDJ and CDR3 profiling used genomic DNA as template. TCRdb independently ran MiXCR on the reads; one entry per CDR3 protein. The sample includes some 170,000 distinct CDR3 sequences, 63% of them seen just once. This chain joins TRBV7-6 and TRBJ1-6; D is undetermined. Specimen: sorted CD4+, CD8+, or CD8+CD57+ T cells (not recorded which) from PBMCs. The sequence derives from a human donor with aplastic anemia. CDR3 residues: CASSLEGLGSPLHF. The DNA of the CDR3 is TGTGCCAGCAGCTTAGAAGGACTGGGGTCACCCCTCCACTTT.